This T cell receptor (beta chain) was profiled in a study of T cells in Graves' hyperthyroidism and ophthalmopathy. Study-wide results and limits: Ophthalmopathy, which appeared later, was predicted by the model a median about 6 months before onset. Ophthalmopathy and stable hyperthyroidism were told apart by a 13 V-J model.

This clonotype came up many times. What it recognizes is unknown. Uncontrolled infection, other autoimmune disease, pregnancy or lactation led to exclusion. Germline values: CDR1 SNHLY, CDR2 FYNNEI. This CDR3 region has 17 residues. V lost 6 bases to trimming and J lost 1 base; unmatched junction nucleotides: 11. Amplified TCR beta CDR3 regions came from RNA transcripts. HTBI primers were employed in a first-round RT-PCR of the TCR CDR3. MiXCR, run by TCRdb on the multiplex PCR reads, gives a single entry per CDR3 protein. Of roughly 560,000 distinct CDR3 sequences listed, approximately 15% are singletons.

The receptor comes from a woman in her thirties or forties with Graves' ophthalmopathy. Sequences were obtained from blood. The chain carries TRBV2 and TRBJ2-5, with TRBD2 identical over 10 bases. CDR3 sequence (DNA): TGTGCCAGCAGCCCTAGCGGGAGTTGGGGTCTCCAAGAGACCCAGTACTTC. As protein: CASSPSGSWGLQETQYF.